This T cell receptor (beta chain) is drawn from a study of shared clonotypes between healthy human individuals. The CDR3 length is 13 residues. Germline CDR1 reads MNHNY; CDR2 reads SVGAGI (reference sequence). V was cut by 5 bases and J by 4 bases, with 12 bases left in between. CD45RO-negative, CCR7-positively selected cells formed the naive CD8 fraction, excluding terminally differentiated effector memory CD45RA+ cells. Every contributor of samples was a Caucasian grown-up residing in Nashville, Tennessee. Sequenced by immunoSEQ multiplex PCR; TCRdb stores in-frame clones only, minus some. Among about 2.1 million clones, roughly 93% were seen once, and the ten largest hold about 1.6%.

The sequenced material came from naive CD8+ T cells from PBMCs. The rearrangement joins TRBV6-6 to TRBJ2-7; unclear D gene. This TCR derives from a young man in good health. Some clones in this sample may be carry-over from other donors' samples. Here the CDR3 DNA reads TGTGCCAGCAGTCAAGGGAAAGGGTACGAGCAGTACTTC. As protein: CASSQGKGYEQYF.